These 24 T cell receptor beta chains share one sample of origin, sequenced in a study of cytomegalovirus exposure and HLA in healthy donors. It was with 60 Vbeta and 13 Jbeta primers that the PCR ran. Produced via immunoSEQ multiplex PCR; TCRdb's table is partial and in-frame only. The sample holds under 200,000 clones, more than 60% seen once. The sequenced material came from PBMCs. The receptors shown here come from a female donor in good health and CMV-seronegative.

This chain links TRBV19 with TRBJ1-2; D call uncertain. The V gene's germline CDR1 is LNHDA and CDR2 SQIVND (reference sequence). The CDR3 is made up of 13 amino acids. The V and J ends lost 0 bases and 1 base respectively, with 3 bases between them. The CDR3, as DNA: TGTGCCAGTAGTATAGACATTAACTATGGCTACACCTTC. It translates to CASSIDINYGYTF.

The table lists this clone with a few counts. This chain links TRBV4-3 with TRBJ2-1; D is perhaps TRBD2 (5 bases). This CDR3 is built from 18 residues. Germline V CDR1 and CDR2: LGHNA, YSLEER. Between the trimmed V and J ends, which lost 0 bases and 5 bases, there was a span of 20 bases. The CDR3 loop reads CASSQDTGVGKRNNEQFF. The CDR3 coding sequence is TGCGCCAGCAGCCAAGATACCGGGGTGGGGAAGCGTAACAATGAGCAGTTCTTC.

This clone was detected only once. The V and J genes are TRBV7-3 and TRBJ1-2, with 10 positions matching TRBD1. The germline gives CDR1 SGHTA, CDR2 FQGTGA. V dropped 5 bases and J dropped 8; count of bases not matched to a gene: 8. This CDR3 comprises 14 residues. The CDR3 DNA is TGTGCCAGCAGCCCCGACAGGGGGCAGGGGGGCTACACCTTC. This sequence encodes CASSPDRGQGGYTF.

The chain carries TRBV27 and TRBJ1-2; a weak D match, TRBD1 (6 bases). Germline CDR1 MNHEY, CDR2 SMNVEV (reference sequence). With 0 bases removed from V and 5 bases from J, the gap between germline ends came to 13 bases. CDR3 length: 15 residues. CDR3 sequence reads: CASSLSSRQDYGYTF. In DNA, the CDR3 is TGTGCCAGCAGTTTATCCTCGAGACAGGATTATGGCTACACCTTC.

V usage is TRBV30 and J usage is TRBJ1-2; D not resolved. The CDR3 covers 12 residues. The germline V gene has CDR1 GTSNPN and CDR2 SVGIG (reference sequence). V lost 0 bases to trimming and J lost 3 bases, with 5 bases between them. CDR3 loop: CAWSVADYGYTF. The CDR3 coding sequence is TGTGCCTGGAGTGTGGCAGACTATGGCTACACCTTC.

V gene TRBV5-1 combines with J gene TRBJ1-2, with D possibly TRBD1 on 5 matching bases. CDR1 is SGHRS and CDR2 is YFSETQ in the germline V gene. The V end lost 1 base, the J end lost 0 bases, and 10 bases lay between the germline ends. CDR3 length equals 15 residues. The CDR3 loop is CASSLSGGTNYGYTF. The DNA for the CDR3 is TGCGCCAGCAGCTTGAGCGGGGGAACTAACTATGGCTACACCTTC.

The chain recombines TRBV15 with TRBJ2-2; maybe TRBD2 (6 bases). The CDR3 spans 17 residues. The V end lost 5 bases, the J end lost 3 bases, and 19 bases lay between the germline ends. CDR1 is LNHNV and CDR2 is YYDKDF in the germline V gene (reference sequence). This CDR3 reads CATSEGRRRRDTGELFF. CDR3 DNA sequence: TGTGCCACCAGCGAGGGAAGGAGGCGGAGGGACACCGGGGAGCTGTTTTTT. Full variable domain (remainder filled in from reference TRBV15 and TRBJ2-2): DAMVIQNPRYQVTQFGKPVTLSCSQTLNHNVMYWYQQKSSQAPKLLFHYYDKDFNNEADTPDNFQSRRPNTSFCFLDIRSPGLGDTAMYLCATSEGRRRRDTGELFFGEGSRLTVL.

This clone came up a few times. The chain carries TRBV30 and TRBJ2-7; D may be TRBD1 (5 bases). Germline V gene data show CDR1 as GTSNPN and CDR2 as SVGIG (reference sequence). The CDR3 consists of 13 residues. Trimming cost V 1 base and J 2 bases, with 9 bases left between them. The CDR3 bases are TGTGCCTGGAGTGCAGGGAACACCTACGAGCAGTACTTC. Its protein product is CAWSAGNTYEQYF.

The J gene is TRBJ2-1, the V gene TRBV28; TRBD2 might be the D (5 bases). The CDR3 spans 15 residues. The germline V and J ends were trimmed by 2 bases and 7 bases, with 15 bases remaining between them. Germline CDR1 and CDR2: MDHEN and SYDVKM. As DNA, the CDR3 is TGTGCCAGCAGTTTAGTGAGCGGAGTTAGGAATGAGCAGTTCTTC. Protein sequence: CASSLVSGVRNEQFF.

The chain has TRBV18 and TRBJ2-7; D is ambiguous. Trimming took 4 bases from V and 4 from J, leaving 5 bases between them. The germline V gene encodes CDR1 KGHSH and CDR2 LQKENI. The CDR3 extends over 11 amino acids. CDR3 nucleotide sequence: TGTGCCAGCTCACTGTATTACGAGCAGTACTTC. Translation: CASSLYYEQYF.

V usage is TRBV12-5 and J usage is TRBJ2-7, with TRBD2 as a possible D gene (6 bases). V gave up 6 bases and J gave up 2 bases, with 17 bases separating them. CDR3 length: 15 amino acids. The germline gives CDR1 LGHNT, CDR2 FRNRAP. The CDR3 region is CASGRKRAQAYEQYF. DNA of the CDR3: TGTGCTAGTGGCCGTAAGCGGGCTCAAGCCTACGAGCAGTACTTC.

The chain has TRBV2 and TRBJ2-5; 7 nucleotides match TRBD2. The DNA end is more similar to TRBJ2-7, so the J call may be wrong. The germline V gene has CDR1 SNHLY and CDR2 FYNNEI. The length of the CDR3 is 12 residues. CDR3 amino acids: CASSDGGYEQYF. CDR3 in DNA: TGTGCCAGCAGTGACGGGGGGTACGAGCAGTACTTC.

The CDR3 protein is CASSLLSYQETQYF. The CDR3 region has the DNA TGTGCCAGCAGCTTACTATCCTATCAAGAGACCCAGTACTTC. The rearrangement links TRBV13 to TRBJ2-5; D is ambiguous. The length of the CDR3 is 14 residues. V was cut by 2 bases and J by 2 bases, with 9 bases left in between. Germline V gene lookup returns CDR1 PRHDT and CDR2 FYEKMQ (reference sequence).

This clone has a count of ten or more. V is TRBV6-1 and J is TRBJ2-7, with 10 bases identical to TRBD2. The CDR3 extends over 15 amino acids. Germline trimming cut 2 bases from V and 3 bases from J; bases unmatched to any gene: 4. Germline loops: CDR1 MNHNS, CDR2 SASEGT. The CDR3 DNA reads TGTGCCAGCAGTGAACGGGCTAGCGGGAGCTACGAGCAGTACTTC. Translation gives CASSERASGSYEQYF.

The V gene is TRBV5-1, the J gene TRBJ1-1; D ambiguous. V was trimmed by 3 bases and J by 1 base, leaving 7 bases between them. The germline CDR1 and CDR2 sequences are SGHRS and YFSETQ. This CDR3 region has 13 residues. The CDR3 sequence is CASSWAENTEAFF. CDR3 DNA: TGCGCCAGCAGCTGGGCAGAGAACACTGAAGCTTTCTTT.

V usage is TRBV6-5 and J usage is TRBJ2-7, with TRBD2 matching 8 bases. The CDR3 is 14 residues long. The germline V gene encodes CDR1 MNHEY and CDR2 SVGAGI. With 0 bases clipped from V and 2 bases from J, the junction kept 0 bases outside the gene matches. CDR3 residues: CASSYSTSAYEQYF. The CDR3 coding sequence is TGTGCCAGCAGTTACTCGACTAGCGCCTACGAGCAGTACTTC.

This clone was observed a single time. This chain connects TRBV5-1 to TRBJ2-2; maybe TRBD1 (5 bases). This CDR3 contains 15 residues. The ends were cut back, 1 base at V and 5 bases at J, with 12 bases in the middle. Germline values: CDR1 SGHRS, CDR2 YFSETQ. The CDR3: CASSLSGALTGELFF. For the CDR3, the DNA is TGCGCCAGCAGCTTGTCTGGGGCACTAACCGGGGAGCTGTTTTTT.

The CDR3 region is CASGTGSYEQYF. CDR3 sequence (DNA): TGTGCTTCTGGGACAGGGTCATACGAGCAGTACTTC. The J gene is TRBJ2-7, the V gene TRBV19, with TRBD1 matching 9 bases. This CDR3 contains 12 residues. Germline CDR1 and CDR2: LNHDA and SQIVND (reference sequence).

The V gene is TRBV7-3, the J gene TRBJ2-3, with 10 bases lining up with TRBD2. CDR3 length: 19 residues. After removal of 2 bases from V and 5 bases from J, the junction contained 16 bases not matched to a gene. Germline CDR1 is SGHTA and CDR2 is FQGTGA. The CDR3 DNA follows: TGTGCCAGCAGCTTATTGCTTAGCGGGAGGCAAAGTGGTGAAGATACGCAGTATTTT. This gives the protein CASSLLLSGRQSGEDTQYF. Full variable domain (outside the CDR3, taken from reference TRBV7-3 and TRBJ2-3): GAGVSQTPSNKVTEKGKYVELRCDPISGHTALYWYRQSLGQGPEFLIYFQGTGAADDSGLPNDRFFAVRPEGSVSTLKIQRTERGDSAVYLCASSLLLSGRQSGEDTQYFGPGTRLTVL.

The gene calls are TRBV28 and TRBJ1-5; D gene uncertain. Trimming cost V 5 bases and J 6 bases, with 8 bases left between them. From germline, CDR1 is MDHEN and CDR2 SYDVKM. This CDR3 contains 12 residues. CDR3 residues: CASSERIQPQHF. Here the CDR3 DNA reads TGTGCCAGCAGTGAGAGGATTCAGCCCCAGCATTTT.

The J gene is TRBJ1-4, the V gene TRBV5-6; 7 nucleotides align to TRBD1. CDR1 is SGHDT, CDR2 YYEEEE, per germline. The CDR3 loop spans 16 amino acids. With V trimmed by 4 bases and J by 1 base, 7 bases remained unmatched. The CDR3 sequence: CASSETNRGTNEKLFF. Written as DNA, the CDR3 is TGTGCCAGCAGCGAAACAAACAGGGGAACTAATGAAAAACTGTTTTTT.

The chain joins TRBV19 to TRBJ1-6; 8 bases align to TRBD1. The CDR3 is 13 amino acids. V gave up 9 bases and J gave up 10 bases; unmatched junction bases: 8. The germline CDR1 and CDR2 sequences are LNHDA and SQIVND (reference sequence). This CDR3 reads CASRSGGGSPLHF. CDR3 DNA sequence: TGTGCCAGCCGATCAGGGGGCGGGTCACCCCTCCACTTT.

This clone was counted only a few times. This chain connects TRBV9 to TRBJ1-1; TRBD1 is a possible D gene (5 bases). The CDR3 has 14 amino acids. Looked up from germline, CDR1 is SGDLS and CDR2 is YYNGEE. V lost 6 bases and J 0 bases, leaving 12 bases between the germline ends. The CDR3 DNA reads TGTGCCAGCACCCAGACAGTAATGAACACTGAAGCTTTCTTT. This translates into CASTQTVMNTEAFF.

The V call is TRBV6-5, the J call TRBJ1-4, with D possibly matching TRBD1 (6 bases). With 6 bases removed from V and 0 bases from J, the gap between germline ends came to 8 bases. This CDR3 region has 14 residues. In germline, CDR1 is MNHEY, CDR2 SVGAGI. CDR3 in DNA: TGTGCCAGCAGAGGGACAACAACTAATGAAAAACTGTTTTTT. Amino acid sequence: CASRGTTTNEKLFF.